The 16 T cell receptor beta chains in this list originate from one sample, sequenced in a study of patients and donors after allogeneic stem cell transplantation. TCRdb re-called the RT-PCR reads with MiXCR, one entry per CDR3 protein. The sample lists 90,000 to 130,000 distinct CDR3 sequences, about a third occurring once. The sample comprised blood, either unsorted or a sorted T cell fraction (not recorded which). Source of these receptors: a human donor who was either an allogeneic HSCT recipient or a stem cell or donor lymphocyte infusion donor (not recorded which). It is not recorded whose cells these are; they may come from a transplant donor.

This sequence joins TRBV12-3 or TRBV12-4 and TRBJ2-3, with 7 positions matching TRBD2. CDR3 size: 16 residues. With 1 base clipped from V and 2 bases from J, the junction kept 6 bases outside the gene matches. CDR3 sequence: CASSLGGRAATDTQYF. CDR3 nucleotides: TGTGCCAGCAGTTTAGGTGGGAGGGCCGCCACAGATACGCAGTATTTT.

The chain uses TRBV18 and TRBJ2-4; TRBD2 agrees at 9 bases. The CDR3 length is 16 residues. Germline CDR1 reads KGHSH; CDR2 reads LQKENI. V was pared by 1 base and J by 3 bases, with 4 bases of the junction left unmatched. CDR3 sequence: CASSPQAAGGKNIQYF. CDR3 sequence (DNA): TGTGCCAGCTCACCACAGGCAGCGGGGGGCAAAAACATTCAGTACTTC.

This clonotype was counted a few times. This rearrangement joins TRBV11-2 to TRBJ2-5; D tentatively reads TRBD1 or TRBD2 (7 bases each). Between the trimmed V and J ends, which lost 0 bases and 4 bases, there was a span of 9 bases. Germline assignment: CDR1 SGHAT and CDR2 FQNNGV. The CDR3 sequence is 14 residues long. The CDR3 nucleotides read TGTGCCAGCAGCTTAGACAGGGGGGGAGAGACCCAGTACTTC. Its translation: CASSLDRGGETQYF. Supplemented by reference TRBV11-2 and TRBJ2-5, the full variable domain reads EAGVAQSPRYKIIEKRQSVAFWCNPISGHATLYWYQQILGQGPKLLIQFQNNGVVDDSQLPKDRFSAERLKGVDSTLKIQPAKLEDSAVYLCASSLDRGGETQYFGPGTRLLVL.

The genes are TRBV5-1 and TRBJ2-1; D uncertain. This CDR3 has 12 residues. Germline CDR1 reads SGHRS; CDR2 reads YFSETQ. Trimming stripped 0 bases from V and 6 bases from J, with 4 bases between. This CDR3 reads CASSLVPNEQFF. The CDR3 region has the DNA TGCGCCAGCAGCTTGGTTCCCAATGAGCAGTTCTTC.

J is TRBJ1-5 and V is TRBV7-2; D unresolved. This CDR3 spans 14 amino acids. The ends were cut back, 4 bases at V and 6 bases at J, with 13 bases in the middle. Germline assignment: CDR1 SGHTA and CDR2 FQGNSA. The CDR3 reads CASSSLRLSQPQHF. The DNA for the CDR3 is TGTGCCAGCAGCTCACTGAGGCTCAGTCAGCCCCAGCATTTT.

This clonotype was detected only a few times. The J gene is TRBJ2-3, the V gene TRBV20-1; 10 bases line up with TRBD2. Trimming removed 7 bases from V and 2 bases from J; junction bases left unmatched: 9. The CDR3 is made up of 15 amino acids. Germline V gene data show CDR1 as DFQATT and CDR2 as SNEGSKA (reference sequence). This CDR3 is CSDKVAGGSTDTQYF. The CDR3 bases are TGCAGTGATAAAGTAGCGGGAGGCTCCACAGATACGCAGTATTTT.

This chain joins TRBV4-3 and TRBJ2-3; D gene ambiguous. The CDR3 is 15 amino acids. The V end was cut by 2 bases, the J end by 5 bases, with 14 bases between. CDR1 and CDR2 (germline): LGHNA, YSLEER. CDR3 sequence (DNA): TGCGCCAGCAGCCAAACCCCCCTCCCTTTAGATACGCAGTATTTT. Translation: CASSQTPLPLDTQYF.

The V gene is TRBV27, the J gene TRBJ1-5, with D possibly matching TRBD1 (6 bases). Trimming took off 6 bases at V and 6 bases at J, with 12 bases between the two ends. The CDR3 length is 13 residues. Germline lookup yields CDR1 MNHEY and CDR2 SMNVEV (reference sequence). CDR3 protein: CASSPDRIQPQHF. The CDR3 bases are TGTGCCAGCAGCCCAGACAGGATTCAGCCCCAGCATTTT.

This clonotype was counted only a few times. The chain is built from TRBV29-1 and TRBJ1-6; 8 bases map to TRBD1. The length of the CDR3 is 13 residues. Germline assignment: CDR1 SQVTM and CDR2 ANQGSEA. Trimming removed 7 bases from V and 9 bases from J; junction bases left unmatched: 8. The CDR3 spells CSARTGIGSPLHF. CDR3 DNA sequence: TGCAGCGCCCGGACAGGGATAGGTTCACCCCTCCACTTT.

This clonotype appeared a few times. The rearrangement links TRBV24-1 to TRBJ1-5; TRBD1 might be the D (5 bases). Per germline, CDR1 KGHDR and CDR2 SFDVKD. The V and J ends lost 6 bases and 4 bases respectively, with 9 bases between them. The CDR3 totals 13 residues. As DNA, the CDR3 is TGTGCCACCAGTCTTAGGGGTAATCAGCCCCAGCATTTT. It translates to CATSLRGNQPQHF.

This sequence joins TRBV2 and TRBJ2-7, with a possible D match to TRBD1 (5 bases). This CDR3 contains 15 residues. Germline CDR1 reads SNHLY; CDR2 reads FYNNEI. Between the trimmed V and J ends, which lost 0 bases and 2 bases, there was a span of 11 bases. CDR3 nucleotide sequence: TGTGCCAGCAGTGAAGCACCTAGGGGCGCCTACGAGCAGTACTTC. Translation gives CASSEAPRGAYEQYF.

V usage is TRBV7-2 and J usage is TRBJ1-5; weak D call: TRBD1 (5 bases). Trimming took 1 base from V and 9 from J, leaving 13 bases between them. CDR1 is SGHTA, CDR2 FQGNSA, per germline. This CDR3 comprises 14 residues. This CDR3 is CASSLDWGSRPQHF. The CDR3 nucleotides are TGTGCCAGCAGCTTAGATTGGGGCTCCAGGCCCCAGCATTTT.

V usage is TRBV20-1 and J usage is TRBJ1-3; D gene ambiguous. This CDR3 has 13 amino acids. From germline, CDR1 is DFQATT and CDR2 SNEGSKA (reference sequence). The ends were cut back, 1 base at V and 2 bases at J, with 6 bases in the middle. CDR3 protein: CSARAAPGNTIYF. CDR3 sequence (DNA): TGCAGTGCTAGAGCGGCCCCTGGAAACACCATATATTTT.

The chain employs TRBV20-1 and TRBJ2-1; D gene ambiguous. Germline-derived CDR1 and CDR2 are DFQATT and SNEGSKA (reference sequence). Trimming took off 5 bases at V and 6 bases at J, with 5 bases between the two ends. The CDR3 totals 10 residues. Written as DNA, the CDR3 is TGCAGTGCTCCCCTCAATGAGCAGTTCTTC. Amino acids: CSAPLNEQFF.

A few counts support this clonotype. This rearrangement joins TRBV4-3 to TRBJ2-3; possibly TRBD2 for D (7 bases). The CDR3 is made up of 16 amino acids. CDR1 and CDR2 (germline): LGHNA, YSLEER. V was clipped by 0 bases and J by 6 bases, with 16 bases between them. Here the CDR3 DNA reads TGCGCCAGCAGCCAAGAAGGGGGGGGCCGGACGGATACGCAGTATTTT. Amino acid sequence: CASSQEGGGRTDTQYF.

The chain couples TRBV12-3 or TRBV12-4 to TRBJ1-6; 7 nucleotides match TRBD1. V dropped 7 bases and J dropped 9; count of bases not matched to a gene: 6. The CDR3 runs to 13 residues. The CDR3 protein is CASTDRAGSPLHF. The CDR3 DNA reads as TGTGCCAGCACCGACAGGGCTGGTTCACCCCTCCACTTT.